These T cell receptor beta chains were read from a single sample in a study of Ad26.COV2.S vaccination and SARS-CoV-2 variants. This table comes from immunoSEQ multiplex PCR, and its TCRdb copy is limited to in-frame clones, with some not included. The table has approximately 350,000 clones, 83% seen once. The input for sequencing was peripheral blood, taken in a trial of Ad26.COV2.S vaccine versus placebo. The receptors were gathered from a person between 18 and 65 years old who received the Ad26.COV2.S COVID-19 vaccine or a placebo. CDR3s include the opening cysteine and the closing phenylalanine or tryptophan. A D gene is named only where the DNA matches it firmly. Where a row states a size, it is once, few, many or the class of an expanded clone; other rows omit it.

abundance	v_gene	d_gene	j_gene	CDR3nt	CDR3aa
once	TRBV7-2	NA	TRBJ1-5	TGTGCCAGCAGCTTAGAGGCCCGGCAGCCCCAGCATTTT	CASSLEARQPQHF
NA	TRBV7-2	TRBD2	TRBJ2-7	TGTGCCAGCGCTAGCGGGAATGACTACGAGCAGTACTTC	CASASGNDYEQYF
NA	TRBV5-1	NA	TRBJ2-3	TGCGCCAGCAGACTAACTGTCACAGATACGCAGTATTTT	CASRLTVTDTQYF
NA	TRBV6-5	NA	TRBJ1-3	TGTGCCAGCAGCGGCGGGACTCTCTCTGGAAACACCATATATTTT	CASSGGTLSGNTIYF
NA	TRBV29-1	NA	TRBJ1-2	TGCAGCGTTGAAGAAAGCATAGCAGGGAGGGGCTACACCTTC	CSVEESIAGRGYTF
NA	TRBV6-2/TRBV6-3	NA	TRBJ1-1	TGTGCCAGCAGTTTCATCGGGGCGATTGAAGCTTTCTTT	CASSFIGAIEAFF
NA	TRBV29-1	TRBD1	TRBJ2-7	TGCAGCGTCGTGGACAGGGGGACGGGGGAGCAGTACTTC	CSVVDRGTGEQYF
NA	TRBV7-6	NA	TRBJ2-6	TGTGCCAGCAGCCCGCGATTCAGACAGGACTTAAAAAGGGCCAACGTCCTGACTTTC	CASSPRFRQDLKRANVLTF
NA	TRBV5-1	TRBD1	TRBJ2-5	TGCGCCAGCAGAGCCACAGGGGGCGGTGAGACCCAGTACTTC	CASRATGGGETQYF
NA	TRBV9	TRBD2	TRBJ2-1	TGTGCCAGCAGCGGTAAGCGGGGGGAGTACAATGAGCAGTTCTTC	CASSGKRGEYNEQFF
NA	TRBV2	NA	TRBJ1-1	TGTGCCAGCAGTCAAGGGGGAGGCCCTGAAGCTTTCTTT	CASSQGGGPEAFF
NA	TRBV18	NA	TRBJ1-2	TGTGCCAGCTCCCGGGGGGCAGGCGGCTCCTATGGCTACACCTTC	CASSRGAGGSYGYTF
NA	TRBV18	NA	TRBJ2-3	TGTGCCAGCTCACCTAAAAGTCCGATGCGGGCAGATACGCAGTATTTT	CASSPKSPMRADTQYF
NA	TRBV24-1	NA	TRBJ1-2	TGTGCCACCAGTGATCCTAGCGGGACGGCCTATGGCTACACCTTC	CATSDPSGTAYGYTF
once	TRBV29-1	NA	TRBJ1-6	TGCAGCGTTGAACTAACGGGACAAGAGGGAAGTTCACCCCTCCACTTT	CSVELTGQEGSSPLHF
NA	TRBV4-1	NA	TRBJ2-2	TGCGCCAGCAGCCAAGATGTTCCAGGGGCCGGGGAGCTGTTTTTT	CASSQDVPGAGELFF
once	TRBV5-5	TRBD2	TRBJ2-5	TGTGCCAGCAGCATCGGGACTAGCAGGAAAGAGACCCAGTACTTC	CASSIGTSRKETQYF
once	TRBV2	TRBD1	TRBJ1-6	TGTGCCAGCAGTGAAGAAAGGGACAGGGCCGATAATTCACCCCTCCACTTT	CASSEERDRADNSPLHF
NA	TRBV5-1	TRBD1	TRBJ1-1	TGCGCCAGCAGCTTGGCCCCAACAGGGGCGGTTAACACTGAAGCTTTCTTT	CASSLAPTGAVNTEAFF
NA	TRBV5-1	TRBD1	TRBJ2-5	TGCGCCAGCAGCTTGGTTACAGGGGGAGGAGAGACCCAGTACTTC	CASSLVTGGGETQYF
once	TRBV7-2	NA	TRBJ1-6	TGTGCCAGCAGCTTAGTAAATTCACCCCTCCACTTT	CASSLVNSPLHF
NA	TRBV7-3	NA	TRBJ2-7	TGTGCCAGCAGCTTAAGACAGAACTACGAGCAGTACTTC	CASSLRQNYEQYF
NA	TRBV5-5	NA	TRBJ1-1	TGTGCCAGCAGCTCCGCGGGTTTATTTGAAGCTTTCTTT	CASSSAGLFEAFF
few	TRBV7-2	NA	TRBJ2-2	TGTGCCAGCAGCTTAGCACCTTGGACCCGCGGGGAGCTGTTTTTT	CASSLAPWTRGELFF
NA	TRBV18	TRBD1	TRBJ2-2	TGTGCCAGCTCGCCCGACAGGGTCGGCACCGGGGAGCTGTTTTTT	CASSPDRVGTGELFF
NA	TRBV27	NA	TRBJ1-2	TGTGCCAGCAGTTTTCGGCTAGGCTATGGCTACACCTTC	CASSFRLGYGYTF
NA	TRBV6-5	TRBD1	TRBJ1-1	TGTGCCAGCAGCCCCGGACAGGCCACTGAAGCTTTCTTT	CASSPGQATEAFF
once	TRBV18	TRBD1	TRBJ1-2	TGTGCCAGCTCTGAACTTCCGGGACAGGGTTTATATGGCTACACCTTC	CASSELPGQGLYGYTF
once	TRBV2	NA	TRBJ2-2	TGTGCCAGCAGTGAATCCGGGGTCAGGGCCGGGGAGCTGTTTTTT	CASSESGVRAGELFF
NA	TRBV7-9	TRBD2	TRBJ2-5	TGTGCCAGCAGCCTCCGACTAGCGGGAAATTTGGAGACCCAGTACTTC	CASSLRLAGNLETQYF
NA	TRBV7-9	NA	TRBJ1-1	TGTGCCAGCAGCTTAATGGGGGCGGACACTGAAGCTTTCTTT	CASSLMGADTEAFF
NA	TRBV5-4	NA	TRBJ1-3	TGTGCCAGCAGCTTGAACTCTGGAAACACCATATATTTT	CASSLNSGNTIYF
NA	TRBV7-9	NA	TRBJ2-7	TGTGCCAGCAGCTTAGCGCTCCTAAGCTCCTACGAGCAGTACTTC	CASSLALLSSYEQYF
NA	TRBV29-1	TRBD1	TRBJ1-2	TGCAGCGTCCACGGACAGGGTGAGCATGGCTACACCTTC	CSVHGQGEHGYTF
NA	TRBV19	TRBD1	TRBJ2-6	TGTGCCAGTAGTGCCCACGACAGGGTGATAGGGGCCAACGTCCTGACTTTC	CASSAHDRVIGANVLTF
NA	TRBV3-1/TRBV3-2	NA	TRBJ1-4	TGTGCCAGCAGCCCGGGCCTTTGGGGATCCGCTAATGAAAAACTGTTTTTT	CASSPGLWGSANEKLFF
NA	TRBV2	NA	TRBJ2-2	TGTGCCAGCAGCGACATCATACGGACCGGGGAGCTGTTTTTT	CASSDIIRTGELFF
NA	TRBV3-1/TRBV3-2	NA	TRBJ1-3	TGTGCCAGCAGCCAAGGCTCGGGGGGGGCTACCATATATTTT	CASSQGSGGATIYF
NA	TRBV28	NA	TRBJ1-2	TGTGCCAGCAGTTGGGGGGCTGGCTATGGCTACACCTTC	CASSWGAGYGYTF
NA	TRBV11-3	NA	TRBJ1-1	TGTGCCAGCAGCTTCGCCAGGGGCACTGAAGCTTTCTTT	CASSFARGTEAFF